Presented here are 17 T cell receptor beta chains from one specimen sequenced in a study of shared clonotypes between healthy human individuals. The assay was immunoSEQ multiplex PCR, and TCRdb's table has in-frame clones only and misses some. Of 2,500,000 or so clones listed, roughly 93% are singletons. The specimen sequenced was naive CD4+ T cells from PBMCs. Stated subset: CD45RA+ positively selected. Receptor source: a man younger than 35 in good health. Some clones in this sample may be carry-over from other donors' samples.

This rearrangement joins TRBV6-5 to TRBJ2-7, with D tentatively TRBD2 (6 bases). Germline CDR1 MNHEY, CDR2 SVGAGI. The V end lost 8 bases, the J end lost 0 bases, and 14 bases lay between the germline ends. The CDR3 contains 14 residues. The CDR3 is CASGAGRSSYEQYF. The CDR3 bases are TGTGCCAGCGGCGCGGGACGGAGCTCCTACGAGCAGTACTTC.

This clone showed up just once. The chain couples TRBV9 to TRBJ2-7; D is perhaps TRBD2 (5 bases). The V gene's germline CDR1 is SGDLS and CDR2 YYNGEE. This CDR3 region has 14 residues. The germline V and J ends were trimmed by 1 base and 5 bases, with 13 bases remaining between them. The CDR3 DNA reads as TGTGCCAGCAGCGTATTAAGCGGATCCCACGAGCAGTACTTC. Its translation: CASSVLSGSHEQYF.

Concerning this clone itself: At the DNA level, this CDR3 is encoded by other sequences in the same sample as well. This chain connects TRBV7-7 to TRBJ2-3; possible D gene TRBD2, 6 bases. CDR1 is SSHAT, CDR2 FNYEAQ, per germline (reference sequence). Trimming took 1 base from V and 3 from J, leaving 8 bases between them. This CDR3 has 14 residues. The CDR3 nucleotides are TGTGCCAGCAGCTTAGGGGCGGGGACAGATACGCAGTATTTT. It codes for CASSLGAGTDTQYF.

This chain uses TRBV2 with TRBJ2-1; 9 bases line up with TRBD2. CDR1 and CDR2 from the germline V gene are SNHLY and FYNNEI. The length of the CDR3 is 13 residues. V was clipped by 2 bases and J by 14 bases; unmatched bases: 7. This CDR3 is CASSEWREGRKFF. The CDR3 DNA follows: TGTGCCAGCAGTGAATGGCGGGAGGGCCGAAAGTTCTTC. Together with reference TRBV2 and TRBJ2-1, the CDR3 gives the full variable domain: EPEVTQTPSHQVTQMGQEVILRCVPISNHLYFYWYRQILGQKVEFLVSFYNNEISEKSEIFDDQFSVERPDGSNFTLKIRSTKLEDSAMYFCASSEWREGRKFFGPGTRLTVL.

Only a few counts were recorded for this clone. In DNA, the CDR3 is TGTGCCAGCAGCAGCGGGATCTCCTACGAGCAGTACTTC. This encodes CASSSGISYEQYF. The chain has TRBV25-1 and TRBJ2-7, with 7 bases that match TRBD2. The CDR3 consists of 13 residues. V lost 6 bases to trimming and J lost 0 bases; unmatched junction nucleotides: 2. CDR1 and CDR2 (germline): MGHDK, SYGVNS.

The chain links TRBV10-1 to TRBJ2-1, with 9 bases identical to TRBD2. Per the germline V gene, CDR1 is WNHNN and CDR2 is SYGVQD (reference sequence). Losses at the gene ends were 2 bases for V and 4 bases for J; bases not matched to a gene: 12. CDR3 length: 18 amino acids. This CDR3 reads CASSEGFTGTSRYNEQFF. In DNA form, the CDR3 reads TGCGCCAGCAGTGAGGGATTTACCGGGACTAGCAGATACAATGAGCAGTTCTTC.

V and J are TRBV5-5 and TRBJ2-2; TRBD1 might be the D (5 bases). This CDR3 is built from 14 residues. Per the germline V gene, CDR1 is SGHKS and CDR2 is YYEKEE (reference sequence). Trimming removed 4 bases at V and 7 bases at J, with 14 bases between. The CDR3 is CASSQSQVIGELFF. The CDR3 nucleotides are TGTGCCAGCAGCCAGTCACAGGTTATCGGGGAGCTGTTTTTT.

The chain uses TRBV27 and TRBJ2-7; D gene unclear. V dropped 2 bases and J dropped 0 bases, with 11 bases sitting between them. There are 15 residues in the CDR3. Germline V gives CDR1 MNHEY, CDR2 SMNVEV (reference sequence). CDR3 in amino acids: CASSLVAGSSYEQYF. CDR3 sequence (DNA): TGTGCCAGCAGTTTAGTGGCAGGTTCCTCCTACGAGCAGTACTTC.

The chain couples TRBV4-1 to TRBJ2-6; D not resolved. V was trimmed by 3 bases and J by 12 bases, leaving 6 bases between them. Germline V lookup: CDR1 MGHRA, CDR2 YSYEKL. The CDR3 runs 11 residues. The CDR3 region is CASSQFGVLTF. The DNA for the CDR3 is TGCGCCAGCAGCCAGTTTGGCGTCCTGACTTTC.

J is TRBJ2-7 and V is TRBV20-1; D unresolved. The CDR3 sequence is 11 residues long. V lost 1 base to trimming and J lost 5 bases, with 6 bases between them. CDR1 and CDR2 from the germline V gene are DFQATT and SNEGSKA (reference sequence). The CDR3 DNA reads TGCAGTGCTAGAGGTGAAGACGAGCAGTACTTC. Translation: CSARGEDEQYF.

The chain is built from TRBV7-3 and TRBJ2-3; TRBD2 aligns across 8 bases. This CDR3 spans 15 amino acids. Germline lookup yields CDR1 SGHTA and CDR2 FQGTGA. The J segment lost 4 bases and the V segment lost 5 bases, leaving 8 bases of the junction unmatched. The CDR3 region is CASSPLGSGADTQYF. DNA of the CDR3: TGTGCCAGCAGCCCCCTTGGTAGCGGGGCAGATACGCAGTATTTT.

Only one count was recorded for this clone. Other DNA sequences in the sample encode the same CDR3. This chain links TRBV5-1 with TRBJ2-5, with D unclear. The CDR3 has 13 amino acids. With 0 bases removed from V and 5 bases from J, the gap between germline ends came to 8 bases. CDR1 is SGHRS and CDR2 is YFSETQ in the germline V gene. CDR3 in DNA: TGCGCCAGCAGCTTGGTATCGAGGGAGACCCAGTACTTC. The encoded protein is CASSLVSRETQYF.

Note on this clone: Germline is not matched at one junction end, which may reflect a read error. The chain is built from TRBV18 and TRBJ2-3; D possibly uses TRBD1 or TRBD2 (7 bases each). Per germline, CDR1 KGHSH and CDR2 LQKENI. The CDR3 has 15 amino acids. CDR3 amino acids: CASSPLLSGTDAQYF. The CDR3 bases are TGTGCCAGCTCACCACTCCTAAGCGGGACAGATGCGCAGTATTTT.

The chain uses TRBV5-1 and TRBJ2-2; D unclear. The V end lost 0 bases, the J end lost 6 bases, and 12 bases lay between the germline ends. Germline CDR1 is SGHRS and CDR2 is YFSETQ. The CDR3 is 15 residues long. The CDR3 DNA reads as TGCGCCAGCAGCTTGGTGAGCACGGGTTCCGGGGAGCTGTTTTTT. Protein: CASSLVSTGSGELFF. Drawing the rest from reference TRBV5-1 and TRBJ2-2, the complete variable domain is KAGVTQTPRYLIKTRGQQVTLSCSPISGHRSVSWYQQTPGQGLQFLFEYFSETQRNKGNFPGRFSGRQFSNSRSEMNVSTLELGDSALYLCASSLVSTGSGELFFGEGSRLTVL.

In the case of this clone: This sample includes further DNA sequences coding for the same CDR3. This rearrangement joins TRBV5-1 to TRBJ1-2, with TRBD1 matching 7 bases. The germline gives CDR1 SGHRS, CDR2 YFSETQ. The CDR3 has 13 amino acids. Trimming took 4 bases from V and 4 from J; bases not matched to a gene: 4. The CDR3 DNA reads as TGCGCCAGCAGCCAAGGGACAGTCTATGGCTACACCTTC. Protein sequence: CASSQGTVYGYTF. Full variable domain (rest looked up from reference TRBV5-1 and TRBJ1-2): KAGVTQTPRYLIKTRGQQVTLSCSPISGHRSVSWYQQTPGQGLQFLFEYFSETQRNKGNFPGRFSGRQFSNSRSEMNVSTLELGDSALYLCASSQGTVYGYTFGSGTRLTVV.

The chain is built from TRBV19 and TRBJ1-5; D remains unclear. The CDR3 loop spans 14 amino acids. Germline CDR1 LNHDA, CDR2 SQIVND (reference sequence). Trimming removed 5 bases from V and 3 bases from J, with 11 bases in between. As DNA, the CDR3 is TGTGCCAGTAGTTCCGGGAGATTCAATCAGCCCCAGCATTTT. It yields the protein CASSSGRFNQPQHF.

This clone was seen a single time. The J gene is TRBJ1-4, the V gene TRBV19; a weak D match, TRBD1 (6 bases). V shed 2 bases and J shed 7 bases, with 11 bases lying between them. Germline lookup yields CDR1 LNHDA and CDR2 SQIVND (reference sequence). CDR3 length: 14 residues. This CDR3 is CASSITGWREKLFF. For the CDR3, the DNA is TGTGCCAGTAGTATAACAGGGTGGCGTGAAAAACTGTTTTTT.